A selection of T cell receptor beta chains follows, all from one sample in a study of vaccination and CD4 T cells after COVID-19. Antigens for these TCRs are unknown. TCRdb fed the PCR reads into MiXCR, producing one record per CDR3 protein. The sample has fewer than 25,000 distinct CDR3 sequences; approximately 48% are singletons. Specimen: CD4+ T cells from blood, cultured in vitro. These receptors were taken from a human donor who had recovered from COVID-19. Both conserved end residues are part of each CDR3. Each record gives: D gene, V gene, clone size, J gene, CDR3 DNA, CDR3 protein. A D gene is named only where the DNA matches it firmly. The size entry is marked missing in some rows and otherwise reads once, few, many or a size class.

D: .
V: TRBV6-5
size: .
J: TRBJ2-7
DNA: TGTGCCAGCAGTTACTATCCACAGGGAATTAATAGAGCCTACGAGCAGTACTTC
CDR3: CASSYYPQGINRAYEQYF

D: TRBD1
V: TRBV7-2
size: .
J: TRBJ1-3
DNA: TGTGCCAGCAGCTACGGGACAGGGAAAGGAAACACCATATATTTT
CDR3: CASSYGTGKGNTIYF

D: TRBD1
V: TRBV19
size: .
J: TRBJ2-5
DNA: TGTGCCAGTAGTAGGGACAGGCAAGAGACCCAGTACTTC
CDR3: CASSRDRQETQYF

D: TRBD2
V: TRBV24-1
size: .
J: TRBJ2-5
DNA: TGTGCCACCAGTGATTTAACTAGCGGGAGGGAAGAGACCCAGTACTTC
CDR3: CATSDLTSGREETQYF

D: TRBD2
V: TRBV3-1
size: .
J: TRBJ2-5
DNA: TGTGCCAGCAGCCAGAGCGGGAGAGAGACCCAGTACTTC
CDR3: CASSQSGRETQYF

D: .
V: TRBV11-3
size: .
J: TRBJ2-3
DNA: TGTGCCAGCGGGAGCAGGGGCGGGGCGACAGATACGCAGTATTTT
CDR3: CASGSRGGATDTQYF

D: TRBD1
V: TRBV19
size: .
J: TRBJ2-7
DNA: TGTGCCAGTAGTATCGTGCCGGGACAGGGTCACCACTACGAGCAGTACTTC
CDR3: CASSIVPGQGHHYEQYF

D: TRBD1
V: TRBV4-1
size: .
J: TRBJ2-2
DNA: TGCGCCAGCAGCCAAGTTCCCAGGGGGCGGACCGGGGAGCTGTTTTTT
CDR3: CASSQVPRGRTGELFF

D: .
V: TRBV29-1
size: .
J: TRBJ1-2
DNA: TGCAGCGTTGCCTCCGGGGCAGGCGGCTACACCTTC
CDR3: CSVASGAGGYTF

D: .
V: TRBV6-1
size: once
J: TRBJ2-1
DNA: TGTGCCAGCAGGAAGAGAGGGGGTAGTCTCCGCAATGAGCAGTTCTTC
CDR3: CASRKRGGSLRNEQFF

D: .
V: TRBV6-5
size: .
J: TRBJ2-4
DNA: TGTGCCAGCAGTTACGTCAGGGAAGGCATTCAGTACTTC
CDR3: CASSYVREGIQYF

D: TRBD2
V: TRBV9
size: .
J: TRBJ2-1
DNA: TGTGCCAGCAGCGTCCCTAACGGGAGGGCCCTATTGGATGAGCAGTTCTTC
CDR3: CASSVPNGRALLDEQFF

D: TRBD1
V: TRBV27
size: .
J: TRBJ2-6
DNA: TGTGCCAGCACCCCCGGGACAGGGCGGGCTGGGGCCAACGTCCTGACTTTC
CDR3: CASTPGTGRAGANVLTF

D: TRBD1
V: TRBV20-1
size: .
J: TRBJ1-5
DNA: TGCAGTGCCGGGACAGGGCTCGATCAGCCCCAGCATTTT
CDR3: CSAGTGLDQPQHF

D: TRBD1
V: TRBV4-1
size: .
J: TRBJ2-3
DNA: TGCGCCAGCAGCCAAGATGGGACAGGGACAGATACGCAGTATTTT
CDR3: CASSQDGTGTDTQYF

D: .
V: TRBV20-1
size: .
J: TRBJ2-3
DNA: TGCAGTGCTCGGAGACCGCAAACCTCTGGCACAGATACGCAGTATTTT
CDR3: CSARRPQTSGTDTQYF

D: .
V: TRBV24-1
size: .
J: TRBJ2-1
DNA: TGTGCCACCAGTGATCTGGCCTCAATGGGGTACGATGAGCAGTTCTTC
CDR3: CATSDLASMGYDEQFF

D: .
V: TRBV3-1
size: .
J: TRBJ2-1
DNA: TGTGCCAGCAGCCTTAGCGAGTACAATGAGCAGTTCTTC
CDR3: CASSLSEYNEQFF

D: TRBD1
V: TRBV5-1
size: .
J: TRBJ1-2
DNA: TGCGCCAGCAGCTCTGGACAGGCAGACTATGGCTACACCTTC
CDR3: CASSSGQADYGYTF

D: .
V: TRBV7-7
size: .
J: TRBJ2-1
DNA: TGTGCTAGCAGCTTAGTGGCCTACAATGAGCAGTTCTTC
CDR3: CASSLVAYNEQFF

D: TRBD2
V: TRBV20-1
size: .
J: TRBJ2-3
DNA: TGCAGTGCTAGAGACCTCCGTAGCGGGAGGGTAGGAGATACGCAGTATTTT
CDR3: CSARDLRSGRVGDTQYF

D: TRBD1
V: TRBV18
size: .
J: TRBJ2-3
DNA: TGTGCCAGCTCTTCGACAGGGACCACAGATACGCAGTATTTT
CDR3: CASSSTGTTDTQYF

D: .
V: TRBV5-1
size: .
J: TRBJ1-1
DNA: TGCGCCAGCAGCTTGGCCAGCGGGTCCATGGGCACTGAAGCTTTCTTT
CDR3: CASSLASGSMGTEAFF

D: TRBD1
V: TRBV2
size: .
J: TRBJ1-5
DNA: TGTGCCAGCAGGGAGGACAGGGTCACCAATCAGCCCCAGCATTTT
CDR3: CASREDRVTNQPQHF

D: TRBD1
V: TRBV7-2
size: .
J: TRBJ1-2
DNA: TGTGCCAGCAGCCTCGTCCCCCACAGGGGGCAGGACTATGGCTACACCTTC
CDR3: CASSLVPHRGQDYGYTF

D: TRBD1
V: TRBV7-7
size: few
J: TRBJ2-6
DNA: TGCAACCGGGACAGGGAACGGTCTGGGGCCAACGTCCTGACTTTC
CDR3: CNRDRERSGANVLTF

D: .
V: TRBV6-5
size: few
J: TRBJ1-2
DNA: TGTGCCAGCAGTTATACGGCAGGACCACTCTATGGCTACACCTTC
CDR3: CASSYTAGPLYGYTF

D: .
V: TRBV29-1
size: .
J: TRBJ2-2
DNA: TGCAGCGTTCGCGGTGGAACCGGGGAGCTGTTTTTT
CDR3: CSVRGGTGELFF

D: TRBD2
V: TRBV5-1
size: .
J: TRBJ2-2
DNA: TGCGCCAGCAGCTTTACTAGCGGGAGGAACACCGGGGAGCTGTTTTTT
CDR3: CASSFTSGRNTGELFF

D: .
V: TRBV25-1
size: .
J: TRBJ1-1
DNA: TGTGCCAGCAGTGAATTTCCGGTCAGGGTAAAATCGTTGAACACTGAAGCTTTCTTT
CDR3: CASSEFPVRVKSLNTEAFF

D: TRBD2
V: TRBV7-3
size: few
J: TRBJ2-3
DNA: TGTGCCAGCAGCCGGGGACTAGCGAGTGGGACAGATACGCAGTATTTT
CDR3: CASSRGLASGTDTQYF

D: TRBD2
V: TRBV19
size: few
J: TRBJ2-7
DNA: TGTGCCAGTACCCTCGGGACTAGCGGGAGGTACGCACCCTACGAGCAGTACTTC
CDR3: CASTLGTSGRYAPYEQYF

D: .
V: TRBV20-1
size: .
J: TRBJ2-7
DNA: TGCAGTGCTGCCCGACCCTCCTCCGAGCAGTACTTC
CDR3: CSAARPSSEQYF

D: .
V: TRBV27
size: .
J: TRBJ1-5
DNA: TGTGCCAGCAGGGGGTCTTTAGGTCAGCCCCAGCATTTT
CDR3: CASRGSLGQPQHF

D: .
V: TRBV30
size: few
J: TRBJ2-7
DNA: TGTGCCTGGAGTCATACGGGACCCCGGCGGGACGAGCAGTACTTC
CDR3: CAWSHTGPRRDEQYF

D: .
V: TRBV20-1
size: .
J: TRBJ2-1
DNA: TGCAGTGCTAGACTGTCTAGCGCAAGCTCCTACAATGAGCAGTTCTTC
CDR3: CSARLSSASSYNEQFF

D: TRBD2
V: TRBV7-2
size: few
J: TRBJ2-5
DNA: TGTGCCACCCAGAACCTGGGACTAGCGGAAGAGACCCAGTACTTC
CDR3: CATQNLGLAEETQYF

D: .
V: TRBV7-8
size: .
J: TRBJ2-5
DNA: TGTGCCAGCAGCTTTACAGGGAAGGAGACCCAGTACTTC
CDR3: CASSFTGKETQYF

D: TRBD1
V: TRBV6-1
size: few
J: TRBJ2-5
DNA: TGTGCCAGCGGCCGGGACAGGGTACAAGAGACCCAGTACTTC
CDR3: CASGRDRVQETQYF

D: TRBD2
V: TRBV20-1
size: few
J: TRBJ2-1
DNA: TGCAGTGCTAGAGGAACTAGCGGGAGGTCGGTTGAGCAGTTCTTC
CDR3: CSARGTSGRSVEQFF

D: TRBD1
V: TRBV7-9
size: .
J: TRBJ1-2
DNA: TGTGCCAGCAGCAGTAACAGGGGAGTTGATGGCTACACCTTC
CDR3: CASSSNRGVDGYTF

D: .
V: TRBV10-3
size: .
J: TRBJ1-6
DNA: TGTGCCATCAGCCCTAACCCCACGACGGCGGCACCCCTCCACTTT
CDR3: CAISPNPTTAAPLHF

D: .
V: TRBV28
size: .
J: TRBJ1-2
DNA: TGTGCCAGCAGCATAACCTTCGCCCTTAGCTATGGCTACACCTTC
CDR3: CASSITFALSYGYTF

D: TRBD2
V: TRBV20-1
size: few
J: TRBJ2-7
DNA: TGCAGTGCTAGCGGGAGGGCAGTCCGCGAGCAGTACTTC
CDR3: CSASGRAVREQYF

D: .
V: TRBV28
size: .
J: TRBJ1-2
DNA: TGTGCCAGCAGCCCCCCTATGCGTGGCTACACCTTC
CDR3: CASSPPMRGYTF

D: TRBD1
V: TRBV20-1
size: .
J: TRBJ1-2
DNA: TGCAGTGCTAGAGATGGGACAGGCGGACAGTGGACCTTC
CDR3: CSARDGTGGQWTF

D: .
V: TRBV27
size: .
J: TRBJ1-3
DNA: TGTGCCAGCAGTTTATTCCGCCTCGACAGCGGAACAGGAAACACCATATATTTT
CDR3: CASSLFRLDSGTGNTIYF

D: .
V: TRBV4-2
size: few
J: TRBJ1-5
DNA: TGTGCCAGCAGCCAAGTGATTCCTCGGGGAGTCGGCCAGCCCCAGCATTTT
CDR3: CASSQVIPRGVGQPQHF

D: .
V: TRBV7-6
size: few
J: TRBJ1-3
DNA: TGTGCCAGCAGCCGACAGCCCGACTCTGGAAACACCATATATTTT
CDR3: CASSRQPDSGNTIYF

D: TRBD1
V: TRBV28
size: .
J: TRBJ1-2
DNA: TGTGCCAGCAGTTTATCGGGTGGGACAGGGAAAGGCTACACCTTC
CDR3: CASSLSGGTGKGYTF

D: TRBD1
V: TRBV12-3/TRBV12-4
size: few
J: TRBJ1-5
DNA: TGTGCCAGCACTTGGGGCAGGGGGGATCAGCCCCAGCATTTT
CDR3: CASTWGRGDQPQHF

D: TRBD2
V: TRBV2
size: few
J: TRBJ2-7
DNA: TGTGCCAGCACCGGACTAGCGGACTCCTACGAGCAGTACTTC
CDR3: CASTGLADSYEQYF

D: .
V: TRBV6-1
size: few
J: TRBJ1-5
DNA: TGTGCCAGCAGTGGGGCCCGTGGAAGGGATCTTCAGCCCCAGCATTTT
CDR3: CASSGARGRDLQPQHF